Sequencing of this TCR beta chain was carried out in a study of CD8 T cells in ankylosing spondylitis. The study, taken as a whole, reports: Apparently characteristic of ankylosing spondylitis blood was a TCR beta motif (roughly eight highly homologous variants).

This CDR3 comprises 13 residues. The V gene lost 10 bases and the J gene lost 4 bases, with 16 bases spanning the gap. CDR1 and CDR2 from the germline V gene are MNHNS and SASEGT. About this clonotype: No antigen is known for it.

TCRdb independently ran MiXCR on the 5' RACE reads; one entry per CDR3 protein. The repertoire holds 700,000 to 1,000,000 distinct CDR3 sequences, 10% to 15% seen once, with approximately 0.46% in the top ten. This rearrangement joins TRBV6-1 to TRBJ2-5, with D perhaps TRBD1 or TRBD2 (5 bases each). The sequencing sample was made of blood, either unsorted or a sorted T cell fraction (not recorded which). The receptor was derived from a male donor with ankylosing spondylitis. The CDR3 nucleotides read TGTGCCACCTCAGCGAGGGGCCTAGAGACCCAGTACTTC. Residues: CATSARGLETQYF.